A single sample is the source of the 21 T cell receptor beta chains below, sequenced in a study of T cells after yellow fever vaccination. TCRdb recomputed calls from the 5' RACE reads with MiXCR, one row per CDR3 protein. The table has around 140,000 distinct CDR3 sequences, 5% to 8% seen once. The sequencing here drew on CD4+ T cells sorted from PBMCs, taken 10 days after the yellow fever booster vaccination. These receptors originate from a man in his thirties or forties who received the YFV17D yellow fever vaccine.

This clonotype came up many times. This chain joins TRBV11-2 and TRBJ1-4; TRBD1 is a possible D gene (6 bases). This CDR3 is 17 amino acids long. The germline CDR1 and CDR2 sequences are SGHAT and FQNNGV. The V gene lost 5 bases and the J gene lost 8 bases, with 24 bases spanning the gap. CDR3 sequence reads: CASSPLAPLGAEEKLFF. The CDR3 bases are TGTGCCAGCAGCCCCTTGGCCCCTCTGGGGGCGGAGGAAAAACTGTTTTTT.

V is TRBV7-6 and J is TRBJ1-1; no definite D call. Germline values: CDR1 SGHVS, CDR2 FNYEAQ. The CDR3 contains 16 residues. The V end lost 4 bases, the J end lost 4 bases, and 19 bases lay between the germline ends. The CDR3 sequence: CASSSLIGSFATEAFF. CDR3 nucleotide sequence: TGTGCCAGCAGCTCACTCATAGGAAGTTTCGCCACTGAAGCTTTCTTT.

This clonotype was observed at least ten times. The V gene is TRBV10-2, the J gene TRBJ2-7; TRBD2 might be the D (5 bases). V was pared by 2 bases and J by 8 bases, with 7 bases between. The CDR3 is 11 residues long. Germline CDR1 reads WSHSY; CDR2 reads SAAADI. DNA for the CDR3: TGCGCCAGCAGTGAGGGGAGTAAGCAGTACTTC. It yields the protein CASSEGSKQYF.

This clonotype was observed at least ten times. The chain links TRBV20-1 to TRBJ2-3; D remains ambiguous. This CDR3 has 12 amino acids. V gave up 2 bases and J gave up 0 bases, with 3 bases separating them. Germline CDR1 and CDR2: DFQATT and SNEGSKA (reference sequence). The CDR3 DNA sequence: TGCAGTGCTAGAACTAGCACAGATACGCAGTATTTT. It yields the protein CSARTSTDTQYF.

This clonotype was detected ten times or more. The J gene is TRBJ2-2, the V gene TRBV20-1; 8 positions match TRBD2. This CDR3 spans 16 amino acids. The trim removed 1 base at V and 7 bases at J, leaving 11 bases unmatched. Looked up from germline, CDR1 is DFQATT and CDR2 is SNEGSKA (reference sequence). CDR3 sequence: CSARGVPGLVDGELFF. As DNA, the CDR3 is TGCAGTGCTAGAGGCGTCCCGGGACTAGTCGACGGGGAGCTGTTTTTT.

In its sample, this clonotype was seen many times. The chain couples TRBV6-5 to TRBJ2-5; 7 nucleotides agree with TRBD1. The CDR3 is 14 residues long. V lost 4 bases and J lost 5; bases outside the gene matches: 7. Germline loops: CDR1 MNHEY, CDR2 SVGAGI. CDR3 nucleotides: TGTGCCAGCAGTTCATTAGGGGGCGCGGAGACCCAGTACTTC. This gives the protein CASSSLGGAETQYF.

This clonotype was counted at least ten times. The CDR3 loop is CASSSSDRVVYGYTF. The CDR3 nucleotides read TGTGCCAGCAGCTCCTCCGACAGGGTGGTCTATGGCTACACCTTC. The V gene is TRBV7-9, the J gene TRBJ1-2; TRBD1 agrees at 7 bases. Germline CDR1 reads SEHNR; CDR2 reads FQNEAQ (reference sequence). The CDR3 is 15 residues long. After removal of 4 bases from V and 4 bases from J, the junction contained 9 bases not matched to a gene.

This clonotype was seen ten or more times. The V call is TRBV7-9, the J call TRBJ2-1, with TRBD2 identical over 11 bases. Germline V lookup: CDR1 SEHNR, CDR2 FQNEAQ (reference sequence). The V segment lost 2 bases and the J segment 6 bases; nucleotides outside the gene matches: 6. There are 16 residues in the CDR3. CDR3 sequence reads: CASSLTGTSGSNEQFF. CDR3 nucleotides: TGTGCCAGCAGCTTAACCGGGACTAGCGGCTCCAATGAGCAGTTCTTC.

This clonotype was counted many times. The chain links TRBV3-1 to TRBJ2-2; D remains ambiguous. Germline assignment: CDR1 LGHDT and CDR2 YNNKEL (reference sequence). This CDR3 region has 11 residues. V shed 3 bases and J shed 10 bases, with 6 bases lying between them. CDR3 coding DNA: TGTGCCAGCAGCCAGGGTGCGGAGCTGTTTTTT. This gives the protein CASSQGAELFF.

Many counts were recorded for this clonotype. The chain's CDR3 is CASSWTGAGSGANVLTF. The CDR3 nucleotides read TGCGCCAGCAGCTGGACAGGGGCCGGGTCTGGGGCCAACGTCCTGACTTTC. This chain connects TRBV5-1 to TRBJ2-6; 9 bases are a match to TRBD1. CDR1 is SGHRS, CDR2 YFSETQ, per germline. The J segment lost 1 base and the V segment lost 3 bases, leaving 5 bases of the junction unmatched. This CDR3 comprises 17 residues. The complete variable domain, with remaining parts taken from reference TRBV5-1 and TRBJ2-6, reads KAGVTQTPRYLIKTRGQQVTLSCSPISGHRSVSWYQQTPGQGLQFLFEYFSETQRNKGNFPGRFSGRQFSNSRSEMNVSTLELGDSALYLCASSWTGAGSGANVLTFGAGSRLTVL.

This clonotype appeared many times. The chain uses TRBV12-3 or TRBV12-4 and TRBJ2-6; perhaps TRBD1 as D (5 bases). The CDR3 loop spans 15 amino acids. Between the trimmed V and J ends, which lost 5 bases and 0 bases, there was a span of 8 bases. The CDR3 loop is CASSQGGSGANVLTF. DNA of the CDR3: TGTGCCAGCAGTCAGGGCGGCTCTGGGGCCAACGTCCTGACTTTC.

This clonotype was recorded at least ten times. V gene TRBV7-2 combines with J gene TRBJ2-5; unclear D gene. V was pared by 1 base and J by 7 bases, with 16 bases between. The germline V gene encodes CDR1 SGHTA and CDR2 FQGNSA. CDR3 size: 15 residues. For the CDR3, the DNA is TGTGCCAGCAGCTTAGTAGGTCCCCGGCGTGGGACCCAGTACTTC. Its translation: CASSLVGPRRGTQYF.

In its sample, this clonotype was seen many times. The gene calls are TRBV27 and TRBJ2-1, with D possibly TRBD2 on 5 matching bases. Germline loops: CDR1 MNHEY, CDR2 SMNVEV (reference sequence). With 6 bases removed from V and 5 bases from J, the gap between germline ends came to 14 bases. CDR3 length equals 14 residues. Here the CDR3 DNA reads TGTGCCAGCAGAATATCCGGGATCAACAATGAGCAGTTCTTC. Translated: CASRISGINNEQFF.

This clonotype was seen repeatedly, ten times or more. The chain employs TRBV7-9 and TRBJ2-7; no definite D call. Germline CDR1 reads SEHNR; CDR2 reads FQNEAQ (reference sequence). The CDR3 consists of 12 residues. V was trimmed by 0 bases and J by 7 bases, leaving 7 bases between them. In nucleotides, the CDR3 is TGTGCCAGCAGCTTAGCGGGTCGGGAGCAGTACTTC. Protein product: CASSLAGREQYF.

This clonotype was observed at least ten times. The V gene is TRBV11-3, the J gene TRBJ2-1, with 10 bases aligning to TRBD1. This CDR3 contains 17 residues. V was clipped by 1 base and J by 6 bases; unmatched bases: 9. CDR1 is SGHNT and CDR2 is YENEEA in the germline V gene. The CDR3 sequence is CASSLASLGQGSNEQFF. DNA for the CDR3: TGTGCCAGCAGCTTAGCAAGTTTGGGACAGGGGAGCAATGAGCAGTTCTTC.

This clonotype was seen repeatedly, ten times or more. The rearrangement uses TRBV2 and TRBJ2-2; maybe TRBD2 (5 bases). Trimming stripped 0 bases from V and 6 bases from J, with 5 bases between. This CDR3 contains 13 residues. Germline V gives CDR1 SNHLY, CDR2 FYNNEI. The CDR3 protein is CASSEARAGELFF. CDR3 in DNA: TGTGCCAGCAGTGAAGCGCGGGCCGGGGAGCTGTTTTTT. The variable domain in full, with the rest retrieved from reference TRBV2 and TRBJ2-2, is EPEVTQTPSHQVTQMGQEVILRCVPISNHLYFYWYRQILGQKVEFLVSFYNNEISEKSEIFDDQFSVERPDGSNFTLKIRSTKLEDSAMYFCASSEARAGELFFGEGSRLTVL.

This clonotype was seen ten or more times. This sequence joins TRBV27 and TRBJ2-1; no clear D. V shed 2 bases and J shed 1 base, with 6 bases lying between them. CDR3 length: 14 amino acids. Germline loops: CDR1 MNHEY, CDR2 SMNVEV (reference sequence). DNA for the CDR3: TGTGCCAGCAGTTTAGCGGTTTCCTACAATGAGCAGTTCTTC. This sequence encodes CASSLAVSYNEQFF.

This clonotype turned up a few times. The chain combines TRBV7-9 with TRBJ2-2; 7 nucleotides align to TRBD1. From germline, CDR1 is SEHNR and CDR2 FQNEAQ (reference sequence). The CDR3 covers 16 residues. V lost 4 bases and J lost 2; bases outside the gene matches: 7. The chain's CDR3 is CASSYPGQSNTGELFF. CDR3 DNA sequence: TGTGCCAGCAGCTATCCGGGACAGAGTAACACCGGGGAGCTGTTTTTT.

This clonotype was picked up many times. The gene calls are TRBV20-1 and TRBJ2-2; D perhaps matches TRBD2 (5 bases). From germline, CDR1 is DFQATT and CDR2 SNEGSKA (reference sequence). The CDR3 sequence is 12 residues long. With 5 bases removed from V and 5 bases from J, the gap between germline ends came to 9 bases. In nucleotides, the CDR3 is TGCAGTGCTCCTAGCTCTACCGGGGAGCTGTTTTTT. This encodes CSAPSSTGELFF.

This clonotype has ten or more counts. J is TRBJ1-3 and V is TRBV14; the D is unclear. Between the trimmed V and J ends, which lost 0 bases and 4 bases, there was a span of 16 bases. Per the germline V gene, CDR1 is SGHDN and CDR2 is FVKESK. This CDR3 comprises 17 residues. CDR3 region: CASSQDILASPGNTIYF. CDR3 coding DNA: TGTGCCAGCAGCCAAGATATTTTGGCGTCTCCCGGAAACACCATATATTTT.

This clonotype was counted at least ten times. The chain couples TRBV19 to TRBJ2-2; the D gene is possibly TRBD2 (5 bases). V was pared by 6 bases and J by 7 bases, with 18 bases between. The germline gives CDR1 LNHDA, CDR2 SQIVND (reference sequence). The CDR3 is made up of 15 amino acids. The CDR3: CASSPLGGFRGELFF. The DNA of the CDR3 is TGTGCCAGTAGCCCTTTAGGAGGTTTCCGCGGGGAGCTGTTTTTT.